The sequence of this T cell receptor beta chain was determined in a study of regulatory T cells in long-lasting Graves disease. Study-wide context: The criterion for persistent Graves' disease was over 5 years of antithyroid drugs with positive TSH receptor antibodies. Broader study findings: When disease was persistent, TRBV28, TRBJ1-2 and TRBJ2-5 were the favored segments.

Time point meaning: persistent/refractory GD, antithyroid drugs over 5 years with positive TRAb. RNA isolated from PBMCs was used to make the TCR library. Libraries of TCR beta came from iRepertoire HTBI primers plus Arm-PCR of CDR3 regions. TCRdb re-called the multiplex PCR reads with MiXCR, one entry per CDR3 protein. The sample has 450,000 or so distinct CDR3 sequences; around 21% are singletons. The V gene end was trimmed by 5 bases and the J gene end by 4 bases; junction bases not matched to a gene: 6. Germline values: CDR1 SGHAT, CDR2 FQNNGV. The length of the CDR3 is 15 residues. The sample holds many counts of this clonotype. Its antigen is as yet unknown.

The receptor was isolated from a female donor with Graves disease. Sequenced material: peripheral blood mononuclear cells (PBMCs), taken when the disease was refractory, from a patient treated with antithyroid drugs. The genes are TRBV11-2 and TRBJ2-2; 8 bases match TRBD1. The CDR3 protein is CASSPDRGRTGELFF. DNA for the CDR3: TGTGCCAGCAGCCCAGACAGGGGTCGCACCGGGGAGCTGTTTTTT.